The 19 T cell receptor beta chains below were found in one sample sequenced in a study of shared T cell receptors in the human thymus. The data were produced by immunoSEQ multiplex PCR, yet TCRdb's version contains in-frame clones alone and is incomplete. The sample shows approximately 490,000 clones, about four fifths of them seen only once. Separately, the same data were catalogued under a study of human thymus T cells.

The source material was thymocytes. These receptors all stem from a boy under three years old with a congenital heart defect.

This sequence joins TRBV4-3 and TRBJ1-1, with 8 bases fitting TRBD1. Germline V gene data show CDR1 as LGHNA and CDR2 as YSLEER. There are 15 residues in the CDR3. The junction had 4 bases not matched to a gene; V was cut back by 4 bases and J by 0 bases. The CDR3 spells CASSPYRGMNTEAFF. CDR3 DNA: TGCGCCAGCAGCCCGTACAGGGGGATGAACACTGAAGCTTTCTTT.

This clone was counted between two and nine times. This rearrangement joins TRBV27 to TRBJ2-4; D ambiguous. With 0 bases removed from V and 9 bases from J, the gap between germline ends came to 12 bases. The CDR3 runs 14 residues. Per germline, CDR1 MNHEY and CDR2 SMNVEV (reference sequence). The CDR3 region is CASSLSAAGTIQYF. In DNA form, the CDR3 reads TGTGCCAGCAGTTTATCGGCGGCTGGTACCATTCAGTACTTC.

This chain links TRBV6-1 with TRBJ2-7, with D unclear. CDR3 length: 14 residues. Deletions cut 2 bases from V and 2 bases from J, with 10 bases between. Germline V gives CDR1 MNHNS, CDR2 SASEGT. CDR3 sequence reads: CASSEFETAYEQYF. The CDR3, as DNA: TGTGCCAGCAGTGAATTTGAAACAGCCTACGAGCAGTACTTC.

A few counts support this clone. This chain links TRBV4-3 with TRBJ1-5, with TRBD1 matching over 8 bases. Germline V gene sequence: CDR1 LGHNA, CDR2 YSLEER. This CDR3 contains 16 residues. V was clipped by 0 bases and J by 3 bases; unmatched bases: 4. The CDR3 sequence: CASSQDRDRFNQPQHF. The CDR3 DNA reads TGCGCCAGCAGCCAAGATCGGGACAGGTTCAATCAGCCCCAGCATTTT.

This clone was seen more than once but under ten times. The genes are TRBV27 and TRBJ2-2; D is undetermined. CDR3 length equals 13 residues. With 2 bases removed from V and 6 bases from J, the gap between germline ends came to 7 bases. The V gene's germline CDR1 is MNHEY and CDR2 SMNVEV (reference sequence). CDR3 DNA: TGTGCCAGCAGTTTAAACTCTCCCGGGGAGCTGTTTTTT. Its protein product is CASSLNSPGELFF.

For the CDR3, the DNA is TGCGCCAGCAGCCAACCGGGACAGGTGTACAATGAGCAGTTCTTC. Its translation: CASSQPGQVYNEQFF. The chain carries TRBV4-1 and TRBJ2-1, with 8 nucleotides matching TRBD1. V lost 2 bases and J lost 4; bases outside the gene matches: 4. The CDR3 has 15 residues. CDR1 and CDR2 from the germline V gene are MGHRA and YSYEKL.

The V call is TRBV12-5, the J call TRBJ2-1, with TRBD2 matching over 8 bases. Germline-derived CDR1 and CDR2 are LGHNT and FRNRAP. V dropped 2 bases and J dropped 2; count of bases not matched to a gene: 8. This CDR3 contains 17 residues. The CDR3 DNA reads TGTGCTAGTGGTTTGAAGCAATCGGGACTAGCCTACAATGAGCAGTTCTTC. It is translated as CASGLKQSGLAYNEQFF.

This sequence joins TRBV11-2 and TRBJ2-7, with D maybe TRBD1 (6 bases). The CDR3 sequence is 15 residues long. Trimming removed 1 base from V and 2 bases from J, with 12 bases in between. Looked up from germline, CDR1 is SGHAT and CDR2 is FQNNGV. CDR3: CASSLGREGAYEQYF. CDR3 bases: TGTGCCAGCAGCTTAGGCCGCGAGGGGGCCTACGAGCAGTACTTC.

The chain couples TRBV2 to TRBJ2-3, with a possible D match to TRBD2 (6 bases). V lost 7 bases to trimming and J lost 5 bases, with 13 bases between them. This CDR3 spans 13 amino acids. CDR1 SNHLY and CDR2 FYNNEI come from the germline V gene. The CDR3 DNA follows: TGTGCCAGCATGGAGGGCCATGGAGATACGCAGTATTTT. It specifies CASMEGHGDTQYF.

The chain joins TRBV28 to TRBJ2-3; 13 bases map to TRBD2. Trimming at V came to 5 bases and at J to 5 bases, leaving 10 bases not matched to a gene. This CDR3 contains 17 residues. Germline values: CDR1 MDHEN, CDR2 SYDVKM. Written as DNA, the CDR3 is TGTGCCAGCAGTCTGCTGACTAGCGGGGGGACGGGAGATACGCAGTATTTT. Translated: CASSLLTSGGTGDTQYF.

This chain joins TRBV7-9 and TRBJ2-7; D call uncertain. V was pared by 1 base and J by 0 bases, with 10 bases between. The V gene's germline CDR1 is SEHNR and CDR2 FQNEAQ (reference sequence). The CDR3 runs 15 residues. The CDR3 reads CASSLGPQCSYEQYF. DNA of the CDR3: TGTGCCAGCAGCTTAGGTCCACAGTGCTCCTACGAGCAGTACTTC.

J is TRBJ2-4 and V is TRBV30; 8 bases map to TRBD2. V shed 2 bases and J 6 bases; nucleotides not matched to a gene: 15. The CDR3 contains 17 residues. Looked up from germline, CDR1 is GTSNPN and CDR2 is SVGIG (reference sequence). CDR3 in amino acids: CAWSLNPPTSVLNIQYF. The CDR3 region has the DNA TGTGCCTGGAGTCTAAACCCCCCGACTAGCGTTCTAAACATTCAGTACTTC.

The rearrangement links TRBV30 to TRBJ1-1, with D tentatively TRBD1 (5 bases). The V gene lost 4 bases and the J gene lost 10 bases, with 13 bases spanning the gap. Germline CDR1 reads GTSNPN; CDR2 reads SVGIG (reference sequence). The CDR3 contains 11 residues. CDR3 in amino acids: CAWTQGNGAFF. The CDR3 bases are TGTGCCTGGACCCAGGGAAACGGAGCTTTCTTT.

The V call is TRBV25-1, the J call TRBJ2-1; D not certain. The germline CDR1 and CDR2 sequences are MGHDK and SYGVNS. The CDR3 has 13 residues. V was cut by 4 bases and J by 5 bases, with 9 bases left in between. As DNA, the CDR3 is TGTGCCAGCAGTGTGCGGCTTCACAATGAGCAGTTCTTC. Its translation: CASSVRLHNEQFF.

The chain has TRBV30 and TRBJ2-3; the match to TRBD2 covers 8 bases. Germline V gene lookup returns CDR1 GTSNPN and CDR2 SVGIG (reference sequence). CDR3 length: 14 amino acids. V lost 5 bases to trimming and J lost 10 bases; unmatched junction nucleotides: 14. For the CDR3, the DNA is TGTGCCTGGGTGAGCGGGAGATTTTCAAGGTCGCAGTATTTT. Amino acid sequence: CAWVSGRFSRSQYF.

The V and J genes are TRBV5-6 and TRBJ1-4; 9 bases are a match to TRBD1. This CDR3 comprises 18 residues. The V gene end was trimmed by 4 bases and the J gene end by 0 bases; junction bases not matched to a gene: 10. CDR1 SGHDT and CDR2 YYEEEE come from the germline V gene. The CDR3 spells CASSTSTGGRATNEKLFF. Written as DNA, the CDR3 is TGTGCCAGCAGCACCTCAACAGGGGGCCGCGCAACTAATGAAAAACTGTTTTTT.

The CDR3 coding sequence is TGTGCCAGCAGCTTAGGCTCCGGGAGCCAGACCTACGAGCAGTACTTC. Its translation is CASSLGSGSQTYEQYF. This chain connects TRBV5-6 to TRBJ2-7; tentatively, D is TRBD2 (6 bases). CDR1 is SGHDT and CDR2 is YYEEEE in the germline V gene. The CDR3 sequence is 16 residues long. V shed 2 bases and J shed 2 bases, with 17 bases lying between them.

This chain joins TRBV4-3 and TRBJ2-1; the D is unclear. CDR1 LGHNA and CDR2 YSLEER come from the germline V gene. CDR3 length equals 14 residues. With 0 bases removed from V and 5 bases from J, the gap between germline ends came to 8 bases. This CDR3 reads CASSQDLRDNEQFF. The CDR3 nucleotides are TGCGCCAGCAGCCAAGACCTCCGGGACAATGAGCAGTTCTTC.

The chain links TRBV7-8 to TRBJ1-1, with D tentatively TRBD1 (6 bases). Trimming took 4 bases from V and 5 from J, leaving 20 bases between them. The germline V gene has CDR1 SGHVS and CDR2 FQNEAQ. This CDR3 contains 16 residues. CDR3 DNA: TGTGCCAGCAGCTCCGAACCGCAGGGGAAAGGGACTGAAGCTTTCTTT. Translated: CASSSEPQGKGTEAFF.